The sequence of this TCR beta chain was determined in a study of technical replicates of blood from several donors. Clones were read by immunoSEQ multiplex PCR, and TCRdb kept only the in-frame ones, dropping some. The sample shows around 62,000 clones, roughly 98% of them seen only once. The germline V gene encodes CDR1 SEHNR and CDR2 FQNEAQ (reference sequence). Trimming shortened V by 3 bases and J by 3 bases, and 11 bases separated the two germline ends. This CDR3 has 14 residues. J is TRBJ1-1 and V is TRBV7-9; possible D gene TRBD1, 5 bases. Material: T cells isolated from PBMCs. This sequence was found in a human donor in good health. The CDR3 protein is CASSFPGLDTEAFF. CDR3 nucleotides: TGTGCCAGCAGCTTTCCAGGGTTGGACACTGAAGCTTTCTTT.